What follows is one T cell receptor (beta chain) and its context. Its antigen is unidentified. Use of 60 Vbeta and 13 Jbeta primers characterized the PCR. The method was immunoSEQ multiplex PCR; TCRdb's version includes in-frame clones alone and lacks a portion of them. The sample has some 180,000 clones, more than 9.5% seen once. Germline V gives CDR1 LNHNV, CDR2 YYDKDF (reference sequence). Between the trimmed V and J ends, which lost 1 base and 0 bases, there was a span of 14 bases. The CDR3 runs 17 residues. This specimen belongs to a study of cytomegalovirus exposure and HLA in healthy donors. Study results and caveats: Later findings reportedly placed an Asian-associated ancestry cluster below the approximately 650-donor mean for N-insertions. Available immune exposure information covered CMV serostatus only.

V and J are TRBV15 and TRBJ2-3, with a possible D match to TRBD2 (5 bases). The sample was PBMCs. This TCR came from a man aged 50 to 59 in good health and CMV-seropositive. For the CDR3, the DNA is TGTGCCACCAGCAGAGGTCGGGGTCTTCCTAGCACAGATACGCAGTATTTT. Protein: CATSRGRGLPSTDTQYF.